Sequencing of this T cell receptor (beta chain) was carried out in a study of shared clonotypes between healthy human individuals. Donors, healthy HIV-negative adults, lacked recent acute infections or vaccinations. Replicate PCRs for sorted subsets used approximately 220 ng DNA; this equaled 30,000 to 35,000 T cell genomes. TCRdb keeps only in-frame clones here, not all; method: immunoSEQ multiplex PCR. Found here are about 1.5 million clones, approximately 96% of them singletons; the top ten hold 1.2%. The CDR3 length is 15 residues. From germline, CDR1 is SGDLS and CDR2 YYNGEE. Trimming shortened V by 0 bases and J by 2 bases, and 10 bases separated the two germline ends.

The sequence was collected from a man aged 25-40 years in good health. Source material: naive CD4+ T cells sorted from blood. Stated subset: CD45RA+ positively selected. This chain joins TRBV9 and TRBJ2-3, with D perhaps matching TRBD1 (5 bases). CDR3 in amino acids: CASSVGSRATDTQYF. Written as DNA, the CDR3 is TGTGCCAGCAGCGTAGGCTCCAGGGCCACAGATACGCAGTATTTT.